This T cell receptor beta chain comes out of a study of blood T cell repertoires in COVID-19. Sequenced by immunoSEQ multiplex PCR; TCRdb stores in-frame clones only, minus some. Altogether around 170,000 clones are present, 86% being singletons, with the ten largest covering 7% to 10%. Germline CDR1 and CDR2: SGHRS and YFSETQ. CDR3 length: 15 residues. With V trimmed by 6 bases and J by 0 bases, 2 bases remained unmatched. Participants, roughly 18 to 89 years old, spanned fewer than 25 US areas. Cohort 3 recovered donors had two negative PCRs, clearance, or symptom resolution. The receptor comes from a woman younger than 45 who had recovered from COVID-19. The chain employs TRBV5-1 and TRBJ1-3, with 11 bases that match TRBD1. The specimen sequenced was PBMCs or T cells enriched from blood (not recorded which). The CDR3: CASMGQGDSGNTIYF. In DNA form, the CDR3 reads TGCGCCAGCATGGGACAGGGGGACTCTGGAAACACCATATATTTT.